The 27 T cell receptor beta chains below come from one sample, sequenced in a study of early T cells in non-severe SARS-CoV-2 infection. MiXCR, applied by TCRdb to the 5' RACE reads, yields one record per CDR3 protein. The sample yields tens of thousands of distinct CDR3 sequences, approximately 5% seen once. What was sequenced was whole blood. The receptor source for this set is an adult who was a healthcare worker with PCR-confirmed SARS-CoV-2 infection or an uninfected control (not recorded which).

As concerns this clonotype: A clone one base away is much larger, so this may be a read error. The V call is TRBV6-5, the J call TRBJ2-7, with D unresolved. Germline CDR1 reads MNHEY; CDR2 reads SVGAGI. The CDR3 loop spans 11 amino acids. CDR3 bases: TGTACCAGCAGTTACATATACGAGCAGTACTTC. Translating gives CTSSYIYEQYF.

This clonotype was seen many times. This chain uses TRBV5-1 with TRBJ2-2; TRBD1 matches 11 bases. The CDR3 consists of 16 residues. V gave up 3 bases and J gave up 6 bases; unmatched junction bases: 7. Germline V gene data show CDR1 as SGHRS and CDR2 as YFSETQ. DNA for the CDR3: TGCGCCAGCAGCTCGGGGACAGGGGGATTCGCCGGGGAGCTGTTTTTT. Encoded protein: CASSSGTGGFAGELFF.

This clonotype has a count of ten or more. V gene TRBV6-2 or TRBV6-3 combines with J gene TRBJ2-1; D gene unclear. CDR1 is MNHEY and CDR2 is SVGEGT in the germline V gene. Trimming took 7 bases from V and 7 from J, leaving 8 bases between them. The length of the CDR3 is 11 residues. The CDR3 DNA reads TGTGCCAGCACCGTCTCTAATGAGCAGTTCTTC. It specifies CASTVSNEQFF.

This clonotype was picked up many times. The rearrangement joins TRBV10-2 to TRBJ2-7; the match to TRBD2 covers 16 bases. CDR3 length: 15 amino acids. V lost 6 bases, J lost 6 bases, and 5 bases stayed unmatched. Per the germline V gene, CDR1 is WSHSY and CDR2 is SAAADI. The CDR3 protein is CASRGLAGGGGEQYF. CDR3 DNA sequence: TGCGCCAGCAGGGGACTAGCGGGAGGGGGAGGCGAGCAGTACTTC.

This clonotype has more than one count but fewer than ten. This chain links TRBV5-4 with TRBJ1-1; D gene unclear. Germline loops: CDR1 SGHNT, CDR2 YYREEE (reference sequence). This CDR3 spans 14 amino acids. The V end lost 2 bases, the J end lost 0 bases, and 8 bases lay between the germline ends. This CDR3 reads CASSLDEMNTEAFF. The CDR3, as DNA: TGTGCCAGCAGCTTAGACGAGATGAACACTGAAGCTTTCTTT. The entire variable domain, with the rest obtained from reference TRBV5-4 and TRBJ1-1, is as follows: ETGVTQSPTHLIKTRGQQVTLRCSSQSGHNTVSWYQQALGQGPQFIFQYYREEENGRGNFPPRFSGLQFPNYSSELNVNALELDDSALYLCASSLDEMNTEAFFGQGTRLTVV.

This clonotype appeared many times. The chain has TRBV7-9 and TRBJ1-1; unclear D gene. V was shortened by 8 bases and J by 10 bases, with 20 bases between the two germline ends. The V gene's germline CDR1 is SEHNR and CDR2 FQNEAQ (reference sequence). This CDR3 region has 13 residues. The CDR3 region has the DNA TGTGCCAGCCTGGGAATGGGCCCGCCGAGAGCTTTCTTT. Amino acids: CASLGMGPPRAFF.

This clonotype came up a few times. The V and J genes are TRBV5-1 and TRBJ2-7; 7 bases are shared with TRBD2. J was trimmed by 4 bases and V by 0 bases; bases with no gene match: 4. Germline V gene sequence: CDR1 SGHRS, CDR2 YFSETQ. The CDR3 totals 14 residues. CDR3: CASSLDAGVYEQYF. The CDR3 bases are TGCGCCAGCAGCTTGGATGCGGGGGTTTACGAGCAGTACTTC.

The table lists this clonotype with many counts. The V and J genes are TRBV18 and TRBJ1-1, with D unresolved. V was clipped by 5 bases and J by 1 base, with 8 bases between them. CDR3 length: 13 residues. CDR1 and CDR2 from the germline V gene are KGHSH and LQKENI. CDR3 residues: CASSKQENTEAFF. The CDR3 DNA is TGTGCCAGCTCAAAGCAGGAGAACACTGAAGCTTTCTTT. Combining the CDR3 with reference TRBV18 and TRBJ1-1 gives the whole variable domain NAGVMQNPRHLVRRRGQEARLRCSPMKGHSHVYWYRQLPEEGLKFMVYLQKENIIDESGMPKERFSAEFPKEGPSILRIQQVVRGDSAAYFCASSKQENTEAFFGQGTRLTVV.

There are many counts of this clonotype. V usage is TRBV29-1 and J usage is TRBJ2-2, with 9 bases aligning to TRBD1. The CDR3 spans 12 residues. V dropped 8 bases and J dropped 6; count of bases not matched to a gene: 4. Germline values: CDR1 SQVTM, CDR2 ANQGSEA. CDR3 loop: CSWTGDSGELFF. For the CDR3, the DNA is TGCAGCTGGACAGGGGATTCCGGGGAGCTGTTTTTT.

For this clonotype: One end of the junction varies from germline; a read error may be responsible. V gene TRBV2 combines with J gene TRBJ1-2, with a tentative D call TRBD1 (6 bases). The CDR3 has 13 amino acids. CDR1 SNHLY and CDR2 FYNNEI come from the germline V gene. This chain's CDR3 is CASIFDRNSGYTF. The CDR3 DNA reads as TGTGCCAGCATATTCGACAGGAACTCTGGCTACACCTTC.

This clonotype has a count of ten or more. Written as DNA, the CDR3 is TGCGCCAGCAGCCAGGACCTCCAAGGGATAAACATTCAGTACTTC. Protein sequence: CASSQDLQGINIQYF. The rearrangement uses TRBV4-1 and TRBJ2-4; D ambiguous. Germline V gene sequence: CDR1 MGHRA, CDR2 YSYEKL. With 3 bases removed from V and 6 bases from J, the gap between germline ends came to 15 bases. The CDR3 contains 15 residues.

This clonotype showed up many times. This chain uses TRBV18 with TRBJ1-1, with D uncertain. There are 17 residues in the CDR3. CDR1 and CDR2 (germline): KGHSH, LQKENI. V was cut by 2 bases and J by 2 bases, with 18 bases left in between. The CDR3 protein is CASSPNKGALENTEAFF. In DNA, the CDR3 is TGTGCCAGCTCACCAAACAAGGGAGCCCTAGAAAACACTGAAGCTTTCTTT.

CDR3: CASSPEGLAGHNEQFF. As DNA, the CDR3 is TGTGCCAGCAGCCCCGAAGGACTAGCGGGCCACAATGAGCAGTTCTTC. J is TRBJ2-1 and V is TRBV12-3 or TRBV12-4; TRBD2 agrees at 11 bases. This CDR3 spans 16 amino acids. The ends lost 6 bases at V and 5 bases at J; junction bases unmatched: 9.

The V and J genes are TRBV6-2 or TRBV6-3 and TRBJ2-6, with D uncertain. Trimming took off 6 bases at V and 3 bases at J, with 18 bases between the two ends. Germline V lookup: CDR1 MNHEY, CDR2 SVGEGT. CDR3 length: 17 amino acids. CDR3 amino acids: CASSHHLLSHGANVLTF. The CDR3 region has the DNA TGTGCCAGCAGCCACCACCTATTGAGCCATGGGGCCAACGTCCTGACTTTC.

This clonotype was detected ten times or more. This chain links TRBV18 with TRBJ2-3; 8 nucleotides line up with TRBD1. Germline V lookup: CDR1 KGHSH, CDR2 LQKENI. The CDR3 has 16 residues. V dropped 3 bases and J dropped 0; count of bases not matched to a gene: 5. In DNA, the CDR3 is TGTGCCAGCTCACCTACCTGGACAGGGAGCACAGATACGCAGTATTTT. Its protein product is CASSPTWTGSTDTQYF.

The table lists this clonotype with many counts. This chain links TRBV28 with TRBJ1-1, with D uncertain. CDR3 length: 12 residues. Germline CDR1 and CDR2: MDHEN and SYDVKM. Trimming took 7 bases from V and 6 from J, leaving 12 bases between them. The CDR3 DNA reads TGTGCCAGCATTTCCCCGCCGGCTGAAGCTTTCTTT. Translating it yields CASISPPAEAFF.

There are many counts of this clonotype. This chain joins TRBV19 and TRBJ2-3; TRBD2 is a possible D gene (6 bases). The CDR3 has 14 amino acids. The V and J ends lost 10 bases and 0 bases respectively, with 14 bases between them. Germline CDR1 LNHDA, CDR2 SQIVND (reference sequence). CDR3 DNA: TGTGCCACCAAGAGCGGGTATAGCACAGATACGCAGTATTTT. Translating it yields CATKSGYSTDTQYF.

At least ten counts were recorded for this clonotype. The chain is built from TRBV28 and TRBJ2-6; no firm D call. Looked up from germline, CDR1 is MDHEN and CDR2 is SYDVKM. Trimming removed 8 bases from V and 2 bases from J, with 7 bases in between. The CDR3 covers 13 residues. CDR3: CASRAAGANVLTF. DNA of the CDR3: TGTGCCAGCCGGGCAGCTGGGGCCAACGTCCTGACTTTC.

This clonotype was found many times. The chain has TRBV12-3 or TRBV12-4 and TRBJ2-3; 7 bases agree with TRBD2. V shed 3 bases and J 3 bases; nucleotides not matched to a gene: 6. The CDR3 sequence is 15 residues long. Here the CDR3 DNA reads TGTGCCAGCAGTTTTCCTAGCGGTAGAACAGATACGCAGTATTTT. This translates into CASSFPSGRTDTQYF.

The table lists this clonotype with many counts. This rearrangement joins TRBV9 to TRBJ2-1; 12 bases fit TRBD2. V lost 3 bases, J lost 7 bases, and 5 bases stayed unmatched. The CDR3 length is 15 residues. In germline, CDR1 is SGDLS, CDR2 YYNGEE. CDR3 loop: CASSGTSGGRNEQFF. CDR3 DNA: TGTGCCAGCAGCGGTACTAGCGGGGGGCGTAATGAGCAGTTCTTC.

This clonotype was picked up many times. The chain carries TRBV7-9 and TRBJ2-1; possibly TRBD2 for D (6 bases). Germline-derived CDR1 and CDR2 are SEHNR and FQNEAQ (reference sequence). V lost 5 bases and J 5 bases, leaving 10 bases between the germline ends. CDR3 size: 13 residues. In DNA form, the CDR3 reads TGTGCCAGCAGCCTGGGACTCCACAATGAGCAGTTCTTC. Its translation: CASSLGLHNEQFF.

This clonotype was recorded a few times. The V and J genes are TRBV7-2 and TRBJ2-1; 7 bases fit TRBD2. The germline V gene encodes CDR1 SGHTA and CDR2 FQGNSA. This CDR3 contains 15 residues. The J segment lost 3 bases and the V segment lost 5 bases, leaving 7 bases of the junction unmatched. CDR3 sequence (DNA): TGTGCCAGCAGCCCCCGGACTAGTCTCTACAATGAGCAGTTCTTC. Translation: CASSPRTSLYNEQFF.

This clonotype was seen many times. The J gene is TRBJ2-7, the V gene TRBV5-5; 9 bases align to TRBD1. V was pared by 0 bases and J by 4 bases, with 2 bases of the junction left unmatched. Germline lookup yields CDR1 SGHKS and CDR2 YYEKEE (reference sequence). The CDR3 runs 14 residues. CDR3 protein: CASSLETGGYEQYF. CDR3 DNA sequence: TGTGCCAGCAGCTTGGAGACAGGGGGGTACGAGCAGTACTTC.

This clonotype was seen many times. The J gene is TRBJ2-6, the V gene TRBV5-1; D is possibly TRBD1 (5 bases). Deletions cut 5 bases from V and 11 bases from J, with 14 bases between. CDR1 and CDR2 from the germline V gene are SGHRS and YFSETQ. This CDR3 comprises 13 residues. CDR3 nucleotide sequence: TGCGCCAGCAGTTTGACAGTTTTCCACGTCCTGACTTTC. This encodes CASSLTVFHVLTF.

The sample holds many counts of this clonotype. The rearrangement uses TRBV4-1 and TRBJ2-1; a weak D match, TRBD1 (5 bases). Trimming stripped 4 bases from V and 8 bases from J, with 12 bases between. The CDR3 consists of 13 residues. Germline V gives CDR1 MGHRA, CDR2 YSYEKL. The CDR3 protein is CASSLLRGDEQFF. For the CDR3, the DNA is TGCGCCAGCAGCCTCCTTAGGGGCGATGAGCAGTTCTTC.

This clonotype has a count of ten or more. The rearrangement uses TRBV5-1 and TRBJ1-4, with a weak D call TRBD1 (6 bases). This CDR3 spans 14 amino acids. Germline CDR1 SGHRS, CDR2 YFSETQ. V was clipped by 4 bases and J by 7 bases, with 14 bases between them. CDR3 DNA sequence: TGCGCCAGCAGCCCCCCGGGGGGGCGTGAAAAACTGTTTTTT. Its protein is CASSPPGGREKLFF.

There are many counts of this clonotype. The chain employs TRBV20-1 and TRBJ2-7; 8 bases fit TRBD2. V was clipped by 1 base and J by 3 bases; unmatched bases: 8. The CDR3 is 15 amino acids. CDR1 is DFQATT, CDR2 SNEGSKA, per germline (reference sequence). CDR3 sequence (DNA): TGCAGTGCTAGAGTCGGGAGGGGAATAAGCTACGAGCAGTACTTC. Protein product: CSARVGRGISYEQYF.